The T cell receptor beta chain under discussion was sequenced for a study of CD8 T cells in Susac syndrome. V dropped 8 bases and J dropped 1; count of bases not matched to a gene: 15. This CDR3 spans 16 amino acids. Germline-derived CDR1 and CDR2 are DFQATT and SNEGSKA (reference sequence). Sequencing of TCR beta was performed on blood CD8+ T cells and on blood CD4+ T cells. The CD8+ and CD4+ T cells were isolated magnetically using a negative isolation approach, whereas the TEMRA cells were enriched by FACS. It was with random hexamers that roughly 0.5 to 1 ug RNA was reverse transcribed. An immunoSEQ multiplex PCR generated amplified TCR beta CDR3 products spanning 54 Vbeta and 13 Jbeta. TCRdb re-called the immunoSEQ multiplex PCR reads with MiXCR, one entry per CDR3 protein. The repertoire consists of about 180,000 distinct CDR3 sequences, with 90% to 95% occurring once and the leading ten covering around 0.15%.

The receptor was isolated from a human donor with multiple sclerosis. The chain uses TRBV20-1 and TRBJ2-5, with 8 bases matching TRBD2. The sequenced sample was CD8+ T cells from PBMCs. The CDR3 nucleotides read TGCAGTACTACCCGAGGGAGCGGGGGTCTCCAAGAGACCCAGTACTTC. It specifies CSTTRGSGGLQETQYF.